The 29 T cell receptor beta chains listed next were all sequenced from one sample in a study of blood T cell repertoires in COVID-19. Only in-frame clones appear in the TCRdb table, and some are missing; sequencing was by immunoSEQ multiplex PCR. The table lists about 210,000 clones, 80% to 90% of them singletons. The sequenced sample was peripheral blood. The receptors derive from a woman aged 45 to 65 with acute or convalescent COVID-19.

The gene calls are TRBV27 and TRBJ2-7; D might be TRBD1 (5 bases). Germline V gene data show CDR1 as MNHEY and CDR2 as SMNVEV (reference sequence). V gave up 6 bases and J gave up 3 bases, with 15 bases separating them. The CDR3 sequence is 14 residues long. The DNA of the CDR3 is TGTGCCAGCAGCCCAACCCTCCAGGGCTACGAGCAGTACTTC. This encodes CASSPTLQGYEQYF.

In DNA form, the CDR3 reads TGTGCCAGCATTCACCGGCGCGGCCCTTTGGGTAATGAAAAACTGTTTTTT. This codes for CASIHRRGPLGNEKLFF. The chain is built from TRBV6-4 and TRBJ1-4; D gene ambiguous. The CDR3 extends over 17 amino acids. Trimming shortened V by 7 bases and J by 4 bases, and 22 bases separated the two germline ends. CDR1 and CDR2 from the germline V gene are MRHNA and SNTAGT.

J is TRBJ1-4 and V is TRBV5-8; 10 nucleotides match TRBD1. CDR1 and CDR2 (germline): SGHTS, YDEGEE. V lost 3 bases to trimming and J lost 6 bases; unmatched junction nucleotides: 2. This CDR3 contains 14 residues. CDR3 sequence (DNA): TGTGCCAGCAGCTCGACAGGGGGCGATGAAAAACTGTTTTTT. Its protein is CASSSTGGDEKLFF.

Only a few counts were recorded for this clone. The chain is built from TRBV18 and TRBJ2-1; 8 bases are a match to TRBD2. From germline, CDR1 is KGHSH and CDR2 LQKENI. The CDR3 spans 17 residues. J was trimmed by 3 bases and V by 0 bases; bases with no gene match: 7. CDR3 nucleotides: TGTGCCAGCTCACCACCCACAGTTAGCGGGAACTACAATGAGCAGTTCTTC. Protein sequence: CASSPPTVSGNYNEQFF. Filled out from reference TRBV18 and TRBJ2-1, the complete variable domain reads NAGVMQNPRHLVRRRGQEARLRCSPMKGHSHVYWYRQLPEEGLKFMVYLQKENIIDESGMPKERFSAEFPKEGPSILRIQQVVRGDSAAYFCASSPPTVSGNYNEQFFGPGTRLTVL.

This clone appeared once. This chain links TRBV28 with TRBJ1-2; 8 bases map to TRBD1. This CDR3 has 13 amino acids. Germline lookup yields CDR1 MDHEN and CDR2 SYDVKM. V shed 7 bases, J shed 7 bases, and the junction held 8 bases outside the gene matches. The CDR3 DNA reads as TGTGCCAGCAACTACCAGGGGGCACGTGGCTACACCTTC. It is translated as CASNYQGARGYTF.

The DNA of the CDR3 is TGTGCCAGCAGCCAAGGGGGTCGGGGGGGCACAGATACGCAGTATTTT. Translating it yields CASSQGGRGGTDTQYF. The V call is TRBV3-1 (or the pseudogene TRBV3-2), the J call TRBJ2-3, with 7 bases that match TRBD2. CDR3 length: 16 residues. The V gene end was trimmed by 1 base and the J gene end by 1 base; junction bases not matched to a gene: 5. CDR1 is LGHDT and CDR2 is YNNKEL in the germline V gene (reference sequence).

The J gene is TRBJ2-7, the V gene TRBV20-1; TRBD1 might be the D (6 bases). CDR1 and CDR2 (germline): DFQATT, SNEGSKA (reference sequence). CDR3 length: 10 residues. The V end was cut by 3 bases, the J end by 7 bases, with 7 bases between. This chain's CDR3 is CSARGTEQYF. In DNA, the CDR3 is TGCAGTGCTAGGGGGACAGAGCAGTACTTC.

V is TRBV6-5 and J is TRBJ1-2, with TRBD1 as a possible D gene (5 bases). Germline V CDR1 and CDR2: MNHEY, SVGAGI. Trimming removed 2 bases at V and 4 bases at J, with 11 bases between. This CDR3 is built from 14 residues. The CDR3 DNA reads TGTGCCAGCAGTTACGACAGTTCGGGCTATGGCTACACCTTC. Translated, it gives CASSYDSSGYGYTF.

The chain employs TRBV7-2 and TRBJ2-1, with a tentative D call TRBD1 (6 bases). Germline-derived CDR1 and CDR2 are SGHTA and FQGNSA. The CDR3 extends over 17 amino acids. V was trimmed by 1 base and J by 7 bases, leaving 20 bases between them. DNA for the CDR3: TGTGCCAGCAGCTTAGTTCTCTCAATAGGCCAGGGGAATGAGCAGTTCTTC. Its protein is CASSLVLSIGQGNEQFF.

A single count supports this clone. The rearrangement joins TRBV24-1 to TRBJ2-5; D may be TRBD1 (5 bases). Trimming took 3 bases from V and 4 from J, leaving 17 bases between them. The germline V gene has CDR1 KGHDR and CDR2 SFDVKD. The CDR3 extends over 16 amino acids. CDR3 nucleotide sequence: TGTGCCACCAGTGATGCCTCAGGGTCAGTAAGAGAGACCCAGTACTTC. This translates into CATSDASGSVRETQYF.

The rearrangement joins TRBV3-1 (or the pseudogene TRBV3-2) to TRBJ2-5, with D possibly TRBD2 on 5 matching bases. Germline CDR1 reads LGHDT; CDR2 reads YNNKEL (reference sequence). This CDR3 has 14 residues. V was clipped by 2 bases and J by 7 bases, with 14 bases between them. The CDR3 DNA reads as TGTGCCAGCAGCCAACGGGGAATGGTCGGGACCCAGTACTTC. Translating gives CASSQRGMVGTQYF.

This chain joins TRBV7-2 and TRBJ2-7; 8 nucleotides line up with TRBD1. Germline trimming cut 5 bases from V and 6 bases from J; bases unmatched to any gene: 12. CDR3 length: 15 residues. In germline, CDR1 is SGHTA, CDR2 FQGNSA. DNA for the CDR3: TGTGCCAGCAGCGCAACAGGGGGTGACATTGGCGAGCAGTACTTC. Amino acid sequence: CASSATGGDIGEQYF.

The rearrangement uses TRBV2 and TRBJ2-3; tentative D call: TRBD2 (5 bases). Deletions cut 1 base from V and 4 bases from J, with 12 bases between. The CDR3 totals 15 residues. The germline V gene encodes CDR1 SNHLY and CDR2 FYNNEI. CDR3 sequence: CASSEGLAGADTQYF. The CDR3 region has the DNA TGTGCCAGCAGTGAAGGGCTAGCTGGGGCAGATACGCAGTATTTT.

The V gene is TRBV19, the J gene TRBJ2-3; TRBD1 matches 9 bases. This CDR3 has 18 amino acids. With 2 bases clipped from V and 3 bases from J, the junction kept 12 bases outside the gene matches. Germline V gene sequence: CDR1 LNHDA, CDR2 SQIVND (reference sequence). The CDR3 DNA reads as TGTGCCAGTAGTATATCGCCGGGACAGGGAATGGGAACAGATACGCAGTATTTT. Amino acids: CASSISPGQGMGTDTQYF.

The rearrangement links TRBV11-3 to TRBJ1-6, with D unclear. Germline V gene data show CDR1 as SGHNT and CDR2 as YENEEA. The CDR3 length is 13 residues. V shed 5 bases and J shed 2 bases, with 4 bases lying between them. Here the CDR3 reads CASSPTYNSPLHF. CDR3 nucleotide sequence: TGTGCCAGCAGCCCAACCTATAATTCACCCCTCCACTTT.

The rearrangement joins TRBV5-1 to TRBJ2-5; the match to TRBD1 covers 8 bases. Looked up from germline, CDR1 is SGHRS and CDR2 is YFSETQ. The CDR3 contains 14 residues. V shed 5 bases and J 4 bases; nucleotides not matched to a gene: 7. The CDR3 bases are TGCGCCAGCAGTAGGGACAGGCCGGGAGAGACCCAGTACTTC. Translating it yields CASSRDRPGETQYF.

The genes are TRBV20-1 and TRBJ1-6, with a tentative D call TRBD1 (5 bases). The length of the CDR3 is 13 residues. The germline V gene encodes CDR1 DFQATT and CDR2 SNEGSKA (reference sequence). Trimming stripped 3 bases from V and 7 bases from J, with 10 bases between. CDR3 bases: TGCAGTGCTAGTTCAGGGTTGAATTCACCCCTCCACTTT. Protein: CSASSGLNSPLHF.

The V call is TRBV29-1, the J call TRBJ2-3, with D perhaps TRBD1 (6 bases). V shed 6 bases and J shed 6 bases, with 10 bases lying between them. This CDR3 is built from 11 residues. Germline V gives CDR1 SQVTM, CDR2 ANQGSEA. In DNA form, the CDR3 reads TGCAGCGTAGACAGGTTCGATACGCAGTATTTT. Translation: CSVDRFDTQYF.

V gene TRBV27 combines with J gene TRBJ2-1; 11 bases fit TRBD2. Looked up from germline, CDR1 is MNHEY and CDR2 is SMNVEV (reference sequence). Unmatched junction bases numbered 12, after V lost 5 bases and J lost 6 bases. This CDR3 is 17 amino acids long. The CDR3 coding sequence is TGTGCCAGCAGTCCCTCTAGCGGGAGGAGCCTACCCAATGAGCAGTTCTTC. Translation: CASSPSSGRSLPNEQFF.

The chain couples TRBV4-1 to TRBJ2-3; D is undetermined. The germline V gene has CDR1 MGHRA and CDR2 YSYEKL. V was trimmed by 1 base and J by 3 bases, leaving 17 bases between them. CDR3 length: 17 residues. CDR3 loop: CASSQGQSHLETDTQYF. CDR3 DNA: TGCGCCAGCAGCCAAGGTCAAAGCCACCTGGAGACAGATACGCAGTATTTT.

The chain uses TRBV28 and TRBJ2-7, with a tentative D call TRBD2 (5 bases). The CDR3 length is 16 residues. The germline V gene encodes CDR1 MDHEN and CDR2 SYDVKM. The V end was cut by 4 bases, the J end by 6 bases, with 22 bases between. The DNA for the CDR3 is TGTGCCAGCAGTTCCAGCGGCGCCCCTCGAGGCGGCGAGCAGTACTTC. Translation gives CASSSSGAPRGGEQYF.

This clone was counted a single time. The V call is TRBV19, the J call TRBJ2-3; possible D gene TRBD1, 5 bases. The CDR3 is 15 amino acids. The germline V and J ends were trimmed by 5 bases and 1 base, with 13 bases remaining between them. From germline, CDR1 is LNHDA and CDR2 SQIVND (reference sequence). CDR3 in DNA: TGTGCCAGTAGTTCCCCCGGACATGGCACAGATACGCAGTATTTT. Its protein is CASSSPGHGTDTQYF. Full variable domain (outside the CDR3, taken from reference TRBV19 and TRBJ2-3): DGGITQSPKYLFRKEGQNVTLSCEQNLNHDAMYWYRQDPGQGLRLIYYSQIVNDFQKGDIAEGYSVSREKKESFPLTVTSAQKNPTAFYLCASSSPGHGTDTQYFGPGTRLTVL.

This chain links TRBV7-3 with TRBJ2-1, with 8 bases fitting TRBD1. This CDR3 is 15 amino acids long. Per germline, CDR1 SGHTA and CDR2 FQGTGA. Trimming removed 5 bases from V and 10 bases from J; junction bases left unmatched: 13. The CDR3 nucleotides are TGTGCCAGCAGCCCAGGGCAGGGGGCATCGAGGGAGCAGTTCTTC. Translating gives CASSPGQGASREQFF.

This clone was observed a single time. The genes are TRBV2 and TRBJ2-7, with TRBD1 matching over 9 bases. The CDR3 runs to 14 residues. CDR1 is SNHLY, CDR2 FYNNEI, per germline. The V and J ends lost 6 bases and 6 bases, in that order; junction bases with no gene match: 9. CDR3 nucleotides: TGTGCCAGCAGGCTCCGGGACAGGGCTTCCGAGCAGTACTTC. Translation: CASRLRDRASEQYF.

The chain is built from TRBV6-5 and TRBJ2-1; 7 nucleotides match TRBD2. The CDR3 contains 14 residues. With 0 bases clipped from V and 9 bases from J, the junction kept 5 bases outside the gene matches. CDR1 is MNHEY and CDR2 is SVGAGI in the germline V gene. The CDR3 region has the DNA TGTGCCAGCAGTTACTCGCGGGAGAGGGGTGAGCAGTTCTTC. Protein product: CASSYSRERGEQFF.

The J gene is TRBJ1-2, the V gene TRBV27, with 7 bases fitting TRBD1. With 5 bases clipped from V and 1 base from J, the junction kept 7 bases outside the gene matches. The germline CDR1 and CDR2 sequences are MNHEY and SMNVEV (reference sequence). The CDR3 extends over 15 amino acids. The CDR3 loop reads CASSLIGDSNYGYTF. The CDR3 DNA follows: TGTGCCAGCAGTCTGATTGGGGACAGTAACTATGGCTACACCTTC.

The CDR3 nucleotides are TGTGCCAGCAGCGAAGGACAGGGGGTTGGGACCCAGTACTTC. Translated: CASSEGQGVGTQYF. The rearrangement uses TRBV28 and TRBJ2-5; 10 bases are shared with TRBD1. Germline loops: CDR1 MDHEN, CDR2 SYDVKM. The V segment lost 6 bases and the J segment 7 bases; nucleotides outside the gene matches: 8. This CDR3 contains 14 residues.

J is TRBJ2-1 and V is TRBV5-1; 10 bases match TRBD1. This CDR3 region has 15 residues. CDR1 is SGHRS and CDR2 is YFSETQ in the germline V gene. The V and J ends lost 5 bases and 5 bases, in that order; junction bases with no gene match: 7. The CDR3 DNA reads as TGCGCCAGCAGTTTTACCGGGACAGGGGACAATGAGCAGTTCTTC. Translating gives CASSFTGTGDNEQFF. The full variable domain, completed using reference TRBV5-1 and TRBJ2-1, is KAGVTQTPRYLIKTRGQQVTLSCSPISGHRSVSWYQQTPGQGLQFLFEYFSETQRNKGNFPGRFSGRQFSNSRSEMNVSTLELGDSALYLCASSFTGTGDNEQFFGPGTRLTVL.

This chain joins TRBV19 and TRBJ1-2; D is unresolved. The germline V gene encodes CDR1 LNHDA and CDR2 SQIVND (reference sequence). Trimming took 10 bases from V and 4 from J, leaving 16 bases between them. The CDR3 runs 13 residues. The CDR3 DNA reads TGTGCCACAGGCGAGGGATCGGGCTATGGCTACACCTTC. Protein: CATGEGSGYGYTF.